This T cell receptor (beta chain) emerged from a study of T cells in Graves' hyperthyroidism and ophthalmopathy. Points on this clonotype: The target antigen is unknown.

RNA transcripts yielded amplified TCR beta CDR3 regions. The TCR CDR3 first-round RT-PCR relied on the HTBI primer set. One entry per CDR3 protein results from TCRdb running MiXCR on the multiplex PCR reads. Here the sample spans around 350,000 distinct CDR3 sequences, about a sixth being singletons. Study-level points and caveats: Ophthalmopathy could be told apart from stable hyperthyroidism with a 13 V-J model.

The V and J ends lost 1 base and 5 bases, in that order; junction bases with no gene match: 15. Germline loops: CDR1 SGHAT, CDR2 FQNNGV. The CDR3 extends over 18 amino acids. This sequence originates from a woman in her 30s with Graves' hyperthyroidism that later progressed to Graves' ophthalmopathy. Source material: blood. The chain employs TRBV11-2 and TRBJ2-5, with TRBD2 matching over 8 bases. DNA of the CDR3: TGTGCCAGCAGCTTAGTCACCTCCGGGAGGGCCCTCGGGGAGACCCAGTACTTC. Amino acid sequence: CASSLVTSGRALGETQYF. The full variable domain, completed using reference TRBV11-2 and TRBJ2-5, is EAGVAQSPRYKIIEKRQSVAFWCNPISGHATLYWYQQILGQGPKLLIQFQNNGVVDDSQLPKDRFSAERLKGVDSTLKIQPAKLEDSAVYLCASSLVTSGRALGETQYFGPGTRLLVL.